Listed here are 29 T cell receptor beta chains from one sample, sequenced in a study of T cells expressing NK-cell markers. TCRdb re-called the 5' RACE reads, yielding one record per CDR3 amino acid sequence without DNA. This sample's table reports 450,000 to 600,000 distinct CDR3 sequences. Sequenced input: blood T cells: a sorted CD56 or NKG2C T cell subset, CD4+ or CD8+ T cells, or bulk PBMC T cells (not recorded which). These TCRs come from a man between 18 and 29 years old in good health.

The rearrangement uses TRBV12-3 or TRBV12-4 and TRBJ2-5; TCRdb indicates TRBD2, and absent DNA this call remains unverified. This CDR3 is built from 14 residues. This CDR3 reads CASSYNPSQETQYF.

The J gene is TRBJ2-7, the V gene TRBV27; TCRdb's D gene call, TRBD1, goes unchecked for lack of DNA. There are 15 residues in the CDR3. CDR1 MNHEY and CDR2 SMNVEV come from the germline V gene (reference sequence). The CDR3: CASSLLRDRWAEQYF.

The chain's CDR3 is CASSLSGKLFF. V gene TRBV28 combines with J gene TRBJ1-4; TCRdb picks TRBD1, but there is no DNA to check that call. The CDR3 extends over 11 amino acids. Germline CDR1 MDHEN, CDR2 SYDVKM.

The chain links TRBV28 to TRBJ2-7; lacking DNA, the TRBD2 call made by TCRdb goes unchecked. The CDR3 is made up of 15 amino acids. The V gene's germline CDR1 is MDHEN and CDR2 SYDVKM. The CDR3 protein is CASSFSASGSSMQYF.

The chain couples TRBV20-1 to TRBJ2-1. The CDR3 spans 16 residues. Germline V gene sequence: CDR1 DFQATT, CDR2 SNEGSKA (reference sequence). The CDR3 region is CSARPLSWSSYNEQFF.

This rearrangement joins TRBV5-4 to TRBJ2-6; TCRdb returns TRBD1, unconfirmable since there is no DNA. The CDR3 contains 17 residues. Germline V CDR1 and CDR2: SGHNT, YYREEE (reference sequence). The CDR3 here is CASSLWNRASGANVLTF.

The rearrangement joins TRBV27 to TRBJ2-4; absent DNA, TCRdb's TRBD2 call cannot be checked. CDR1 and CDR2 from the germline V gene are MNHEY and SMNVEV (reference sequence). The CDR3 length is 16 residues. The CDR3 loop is CARQPLWGVAKNIQYF.

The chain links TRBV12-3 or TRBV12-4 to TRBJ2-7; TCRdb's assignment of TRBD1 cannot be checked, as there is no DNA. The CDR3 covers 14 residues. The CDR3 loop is CASRPEQGGDEQYF.

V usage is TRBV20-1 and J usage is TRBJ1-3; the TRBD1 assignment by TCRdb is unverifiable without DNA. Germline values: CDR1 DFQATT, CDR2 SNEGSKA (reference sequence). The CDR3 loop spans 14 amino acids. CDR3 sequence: CSATPGTAGNTIYF.

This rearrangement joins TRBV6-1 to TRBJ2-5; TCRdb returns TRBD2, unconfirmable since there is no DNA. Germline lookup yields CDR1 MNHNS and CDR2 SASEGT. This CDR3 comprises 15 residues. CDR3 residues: CASNPRDSGKETQYF.

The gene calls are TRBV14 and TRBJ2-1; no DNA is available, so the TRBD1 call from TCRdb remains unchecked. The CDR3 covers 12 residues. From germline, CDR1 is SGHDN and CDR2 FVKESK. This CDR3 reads CASSPALGEQFF.

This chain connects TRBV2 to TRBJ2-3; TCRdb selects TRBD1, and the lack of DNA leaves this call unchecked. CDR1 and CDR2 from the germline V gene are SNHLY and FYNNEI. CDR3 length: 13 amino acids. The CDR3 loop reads CASSRESRDTQYF.

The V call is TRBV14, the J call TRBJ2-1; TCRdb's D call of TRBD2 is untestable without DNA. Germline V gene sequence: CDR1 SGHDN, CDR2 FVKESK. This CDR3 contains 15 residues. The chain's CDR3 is CASSPSGRVPHEQFF.

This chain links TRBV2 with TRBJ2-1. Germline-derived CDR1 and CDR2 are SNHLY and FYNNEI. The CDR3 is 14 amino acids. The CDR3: CASSLATSYNEQFF. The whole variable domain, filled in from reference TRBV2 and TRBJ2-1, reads EPEVTQTPSHQVTQMGQEVILRCVPISNHLYFYWYRQILGQKVEFLVSFYNNEISEKSEIFDDQFSVERPDGSNFTLKIRSTKLEDSAMYFCASSLATSYNEQFFGPGTRLTVL.

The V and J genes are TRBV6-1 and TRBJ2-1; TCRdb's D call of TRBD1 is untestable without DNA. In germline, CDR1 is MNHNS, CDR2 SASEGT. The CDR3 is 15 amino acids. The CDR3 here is CASTLTGSTYNEQFF.

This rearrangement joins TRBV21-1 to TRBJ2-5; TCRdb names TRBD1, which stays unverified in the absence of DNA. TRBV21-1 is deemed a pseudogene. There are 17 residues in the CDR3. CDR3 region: CASSKEKDRGGIETQYF.

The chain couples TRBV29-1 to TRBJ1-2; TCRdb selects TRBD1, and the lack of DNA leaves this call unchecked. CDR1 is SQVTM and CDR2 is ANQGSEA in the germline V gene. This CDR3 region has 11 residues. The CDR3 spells CSLAGSGGYTF.

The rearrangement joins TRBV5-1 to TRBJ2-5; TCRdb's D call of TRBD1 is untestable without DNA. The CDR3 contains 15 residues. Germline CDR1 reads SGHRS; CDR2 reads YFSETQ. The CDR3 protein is CASSFGGASQETQYF.

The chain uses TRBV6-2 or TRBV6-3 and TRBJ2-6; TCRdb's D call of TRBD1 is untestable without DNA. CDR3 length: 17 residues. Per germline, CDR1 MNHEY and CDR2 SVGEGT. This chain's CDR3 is CASSPGPGAPGANVLTF.

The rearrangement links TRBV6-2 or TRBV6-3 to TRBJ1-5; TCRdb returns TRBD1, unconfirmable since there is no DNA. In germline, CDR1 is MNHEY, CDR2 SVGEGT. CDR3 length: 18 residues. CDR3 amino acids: CASSTRSDSPPSNQPQHF.

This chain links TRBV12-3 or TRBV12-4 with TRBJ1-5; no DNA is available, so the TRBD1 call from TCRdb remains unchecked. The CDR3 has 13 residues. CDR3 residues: CASRLGAGQPQHF.

CDR3 sequence reads: CPWLEGTEAFF. The V and J genes are TRBV25-1 and TRBJ1-1. The germline V gene has CDR1 MGHDK and CDR2 SYGVNS. The CDR3 contains 11 residues.

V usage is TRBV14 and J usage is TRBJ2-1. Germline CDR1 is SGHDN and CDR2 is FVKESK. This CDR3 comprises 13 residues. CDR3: CASSPLNYNEQFF.

CDR3 amino acids: CASSLDSTGLNTEAFF. The chain employs TRBV11-2 and TRBJ1-1; the D call of TRBD1 rests on TCRdb alone, since no DNA is present to check it. This CDR3 is 16 amino acids long. Germline V gives CDR1 SGHAT, CDR2 FQNNGV.

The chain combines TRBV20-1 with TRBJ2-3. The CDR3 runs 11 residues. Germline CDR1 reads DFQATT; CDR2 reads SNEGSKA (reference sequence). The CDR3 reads CSHLLDATQYF.

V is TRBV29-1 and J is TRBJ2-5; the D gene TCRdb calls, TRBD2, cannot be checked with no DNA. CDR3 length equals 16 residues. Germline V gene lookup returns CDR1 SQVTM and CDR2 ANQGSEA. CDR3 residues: CSVERLAGVPRETQYF.

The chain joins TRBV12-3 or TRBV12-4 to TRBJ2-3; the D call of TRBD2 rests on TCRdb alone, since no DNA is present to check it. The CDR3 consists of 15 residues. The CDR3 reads CASRGGLAGADTQYF.

The CDR3 loop is CASSQEFNGNSPLHF. This chain connects TRBV4-2 to TRBJ1-6. Germline CDR1 reads LGHNA; CDR2 reads YNFKEQ. The CDR3 length is 15 residues.

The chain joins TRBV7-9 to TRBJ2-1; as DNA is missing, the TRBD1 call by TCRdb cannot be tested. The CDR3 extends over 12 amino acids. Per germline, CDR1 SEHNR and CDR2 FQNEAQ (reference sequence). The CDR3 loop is CASSLGEVEQFF.